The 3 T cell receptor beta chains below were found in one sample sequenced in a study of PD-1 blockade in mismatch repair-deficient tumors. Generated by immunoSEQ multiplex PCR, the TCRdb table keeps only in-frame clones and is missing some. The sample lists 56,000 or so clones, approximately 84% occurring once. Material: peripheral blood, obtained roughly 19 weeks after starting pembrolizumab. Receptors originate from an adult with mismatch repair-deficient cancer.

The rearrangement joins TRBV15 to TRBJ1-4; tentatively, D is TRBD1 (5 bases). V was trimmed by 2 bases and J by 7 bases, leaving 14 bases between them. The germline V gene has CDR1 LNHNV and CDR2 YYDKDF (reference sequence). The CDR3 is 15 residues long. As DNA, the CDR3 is TGTGCCACCAGCAGACCCCCTAGAGGGGCTGAAAAACTGTTTTTT. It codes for CATSRPPRGAEKLFF.

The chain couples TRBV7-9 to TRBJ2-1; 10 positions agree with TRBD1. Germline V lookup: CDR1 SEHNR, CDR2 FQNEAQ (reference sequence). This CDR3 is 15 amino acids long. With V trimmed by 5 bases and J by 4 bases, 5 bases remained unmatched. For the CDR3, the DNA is TGTGCCAGCAGCAAGGACAGGGGGTCGTACAATGAGCAGTTCTTC. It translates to CASSKDRGSYNEQFF.

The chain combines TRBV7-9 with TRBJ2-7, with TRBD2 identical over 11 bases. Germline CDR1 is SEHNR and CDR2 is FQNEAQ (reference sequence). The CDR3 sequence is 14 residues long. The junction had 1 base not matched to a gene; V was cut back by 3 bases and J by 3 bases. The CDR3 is CASSLLAGGYEQYF. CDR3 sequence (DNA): TGTGCCAGCAGCTTGCTAGCGGGAGGCTACGAGCAGTACTTC.